A single sample is the source of the 9 T cell receptor beta chains below, sequenced in a study of T cells in Graves' hyperthyroidism and ophthalmopathy. Amplification targeted TCR beta CDR3 regions from RNA transcripts. HTBI primers drove first-round RT-PCR of the TCR CDR3. TCRdb called the multiplex PCR reads again in MiXCR, with one record for every CDR3 protein. The table records 360,000 or so distinct CDR3 sequences, approximately 18% of them present only once. What was sequenced was blood. All receptors derive from a woman aged 40 to 49 with Graves' ophthalmopathy.

The table lists this clonotype with a count of one. This rearrangement joins TRBV4-3 to TRBJ1-2, with TRBD1 identical over 7 bases. Germline V CDR1 and CDR2: LGHNA, YSLEER. The CDR3 runs to 15 residues. The V gene end was trimmed by 3 bases and the J gene end by 8 bases; junction bases not matched to a gene: 12. Written as DNA, the CDR3 is TGCGCCAGCAGCCATGACCCCGAAGGGGGCTGGGGCTACACCTTC. Translation: CASSHDPEGGWGYTF.

This clonotype came up many times. The V and J genes are TRBV24-1 and TRBJ1-4, with D maybe TRBD1 (5 bases). The germline CDR1 and CDR2 sequences are KGHDR and SFDVKD. CDR3 length equals 13 residues. The V end lost 4 bases, the J end lost 8 bases, and 10 bases lay between the germline ends. CDR3 region: CATSEGEGEKLFF. CDR3 nucleotide sequence: TGTGCCACCAGTGAAGGGGAGGGCGAAAAACTGTTTTTT.

In this sample, this clonotype turned up many times. The V call is TRBV6-1, the J call TRBJ2-3; 9 bases map to TRBD1. V shed 6 bases and J 11 bases; nucleotides not matched to a gene: 15. Germline CDR1 and CDR2: MNHNS and SASEGT. The CDR3 covers 15 residues. DNA for the CDR3: TGTGCCAGCAGAGATCCGGGACAGGGCAGCTTAAGGCAGTATTTT. This encodes CASRDPGQGSLRQYF.

There are many counts of this clonotype. This sequence joins TRBV5-4 and TRBJ2-2; the match to TRBD1 covers 7 bases. Trimming cost V 4 bases and J 7 bases; bases outside gene matches: 4. Germline loops: CDR1 SGHNT, CDR2 YYREEE (reference sequence). The CDR3 contains 13 residues. The CDR3 region is CASSPQGYGELFF. CDR3 DNA sequence: TGTGCCAGCAGCCCACAGGGGTACGGGGAGCTGTTTTTT.

This clonotype was counted ten times or more. The rearrangement links TRBV14 to TRBJ2-5; D is perhaps TRBD1 (6 bases). Per the germline V gene, CDR1 is SGHDN and CDR2 is FVKESK. V was pared by 3 bases and J by 5 bases, with 13 bases between. The CDR3 covers 14 residues. CDR3 protein: CASSQGARSETQYF. The CDR3 coding sequence is TGTGCCAGCAGCCAGGGGGCCCGTTCGGAGACCCAGTACTTC.

V is TRBV12-3 or TRBV12-4 and J is TRBJ2-4; TRBD2 might be the D (7 bases). The CDR3 loop spans 16 amino acids. Deletions cut 7 bases from V and 3 bases from J, with 19 bases between. The CDR3 DNA follows: TGTGCCAGCACCCTCGTAGGGGGAGGGAGCAAAAACATTCAGTACTTC. As protein: CASTLVGGGSKNIQYF.

The V and J genes are TRBV6-1 and TRBJ1-2, with TRBD1 matching over 8 bases. The germline CDR1 and CDR2 sequences are MNHNS and SASEGT. There are 12 residues in the CDR3. With 6 bases clipped from V and 7 bases from J, the junction kept 4 bases outside the gene matches. The CDR3 spells CASSKDRAGYTF. The CDR3 DNA is TGTGCCAGCAGCAAGGACAGGGCTGGCTACACCTTC.

The rearrangement links TRBV3-1 to TRBJ1-1; D not certain. With 4 bases removed from V and 5 bases from J, the gap between germline ends came to 8 bases. The CDR3 extends over 12 amino acids. The germline CDR1 and CDR2 sequences are LGHDT and YNNKEL (reference sequence). CDR3: CASSRLGTEAFF. The CDR3 DNA follows: TGTGCCAGCAGCCGACTGGGAACTGAAGCTTTCTTT.

This clonotype was found many times. CDR3: CASSELSSGMAETQYF. Here the CDR3 DNA reads TGTGCCAGCAGTGAACTGAGTAGCGGGATGGCAGAGACCCAGTACTTC. The chain joins TRBV25-1 to TRBJ2-5; 8 bases line up with TRBD2. Germline trimming cut 2 bases from V and 4 bases from J; bases unmatched to any gene: 9. CDR3 size: 16 residues. In germline, CDR1 is MGHDK, CDR2 SYGVNS.